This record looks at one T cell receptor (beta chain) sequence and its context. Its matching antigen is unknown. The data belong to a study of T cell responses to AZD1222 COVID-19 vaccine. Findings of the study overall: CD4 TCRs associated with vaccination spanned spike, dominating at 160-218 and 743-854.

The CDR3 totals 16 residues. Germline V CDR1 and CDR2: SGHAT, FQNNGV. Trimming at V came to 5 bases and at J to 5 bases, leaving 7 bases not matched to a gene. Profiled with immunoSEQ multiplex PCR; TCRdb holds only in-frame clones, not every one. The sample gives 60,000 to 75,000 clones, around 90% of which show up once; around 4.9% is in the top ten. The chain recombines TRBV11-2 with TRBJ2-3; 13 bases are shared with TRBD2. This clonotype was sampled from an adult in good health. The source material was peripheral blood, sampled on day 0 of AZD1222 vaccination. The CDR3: CASSKTSGGRIDTQYF. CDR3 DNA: TGTGCCAGCAGCAAGACTAGCGGGGGGAGGATAGATACGCAGTATTTT.